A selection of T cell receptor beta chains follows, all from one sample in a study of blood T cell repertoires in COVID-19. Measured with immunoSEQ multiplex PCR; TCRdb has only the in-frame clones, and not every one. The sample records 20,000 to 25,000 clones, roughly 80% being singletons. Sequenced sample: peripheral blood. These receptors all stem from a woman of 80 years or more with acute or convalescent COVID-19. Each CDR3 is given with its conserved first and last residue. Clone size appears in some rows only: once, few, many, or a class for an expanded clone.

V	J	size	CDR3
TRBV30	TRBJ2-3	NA	CAWRRVAATDTQYF
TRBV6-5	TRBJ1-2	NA	CASTPQGDYGYTF
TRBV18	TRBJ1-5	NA	CASSPGTGDQPQHF
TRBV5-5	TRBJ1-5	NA	CASSPMGSNQPQHF
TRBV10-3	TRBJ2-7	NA	CAISEPGQVLYEQYF
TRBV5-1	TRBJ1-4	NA	CASTRTGPATNEKLFF
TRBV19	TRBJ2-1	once	CASKTLEGGSTYNEQFF
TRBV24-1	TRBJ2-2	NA	CATSDLSVPGGTGELFF
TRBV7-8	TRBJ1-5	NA	CASSLAVGGSNQPQHF
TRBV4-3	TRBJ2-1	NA	CASRSQGHNEQFF
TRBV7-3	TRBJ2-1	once	CASSFSGGGAYNEQFF
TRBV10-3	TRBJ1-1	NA	CTISGAGGTEAFF
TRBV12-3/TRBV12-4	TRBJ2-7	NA	CASSWGDIYEQYF
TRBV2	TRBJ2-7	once	CASIGDRAHEQYF
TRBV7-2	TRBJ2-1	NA	CASSPLRTSGRDEQFF
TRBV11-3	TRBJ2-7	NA	CASSRPASGRREQYF
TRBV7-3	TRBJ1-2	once	CASSADQGQDGYTF
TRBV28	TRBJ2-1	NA	CASSNPNEQFF
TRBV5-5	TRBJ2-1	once	CASSSDSEQFF
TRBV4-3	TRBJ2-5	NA	CASSQDLTSGETQYF
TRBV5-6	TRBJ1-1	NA	CASSYGGETSTEAFF
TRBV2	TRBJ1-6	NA	CASRIGQGDNSPLHF
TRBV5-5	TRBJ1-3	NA	CASSFLSGSGNTIYF
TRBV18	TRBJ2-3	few	CASSPPLGTDTQYF
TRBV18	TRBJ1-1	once	CASSAIRQENTEAFF
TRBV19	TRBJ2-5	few	CASQGRDREQETQYF
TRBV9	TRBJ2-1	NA	CASSVDARGVYEQFF
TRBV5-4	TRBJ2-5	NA	CASSLGAASGRETQYF
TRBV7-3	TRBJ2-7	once	CASSLKGLAGLDEQYF
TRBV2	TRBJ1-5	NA	CASNTGIYQPQHF
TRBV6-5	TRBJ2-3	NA	CASSQGNTQYF
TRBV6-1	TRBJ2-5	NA	CASSEGLLGGETQYF
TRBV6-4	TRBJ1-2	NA	CASTLWTGGNGYTF
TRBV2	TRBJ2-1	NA	CASAGREGLNNEQFF
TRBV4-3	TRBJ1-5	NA	CASSQGGQSNQPQHF
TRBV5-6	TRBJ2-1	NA	CASSKTGVNEQFF
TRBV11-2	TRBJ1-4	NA	CASSFPSRGSEKLFF
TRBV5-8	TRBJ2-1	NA	CASSAGLAAYNEQFF
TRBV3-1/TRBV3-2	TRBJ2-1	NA	CASSQDYERVGYNEQFF
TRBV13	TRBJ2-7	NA	CASSFGRAYEQYF
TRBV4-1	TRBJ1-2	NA	CASSQGAATFGYTF
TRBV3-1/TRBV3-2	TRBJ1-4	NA	CASSSRQGGEKLFF
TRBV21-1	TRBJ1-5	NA	CASSKGARMLYQPQHF
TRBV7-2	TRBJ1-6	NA	CASSLGAGKNSPLHF
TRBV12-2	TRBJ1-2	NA	CASRPAPSTRGYTF
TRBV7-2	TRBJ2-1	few	CASSSDRYNEQFF
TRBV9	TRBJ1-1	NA	CASSAQGGNTEAFF
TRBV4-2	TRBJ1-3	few	CASSQDRGPSGNTIYF
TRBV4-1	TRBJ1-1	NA	CASSHIRRETAEAFF
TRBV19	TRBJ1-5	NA	CASSMMGGVGQPQHF
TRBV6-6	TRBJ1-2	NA	CASSPGQVPPYGYTF
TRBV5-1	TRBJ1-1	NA	CASRGGTGNTEAFF
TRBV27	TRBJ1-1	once	CASSLMSGNTEAFF
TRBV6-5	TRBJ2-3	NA	CASWGGTLTADTQYF